The subject of this entry is one T cell receptor beta chain. The data stem from a study of cytomegalovirus exposure and HLA in healthy donors. The PCR contained 60 Vbeta and 13 Jbeta primers. Measured with immunoSEQ multiplex PCR; TCRdb has only the in-frame clones, and not every one. The sample carries approximately 100,000 clones, around 80% recorded once. Germline V gene data show CDR1 as SEHNR and CDR2 as FQNEAQ (reference sequence). V lost 0 bases and J lost 4, with 18 bases in between. The CDR3 spans 18 residues. This clonotype was obtained from a middle-aged man in good health and CMV-seronegative. The genes are TRBV7-9 and TRBJ2-2, with TRBD2 as a possible D gene (6 bases). Specimen: PBMCs. CDR3 DNA sequence: TGTGCCAGCAGCTTAGCGACCAGGGAGGACGGGGGCACCGGGGAGCTGTTTTTT. It translates to CASSLATREDGGTGELFF.